This T cell receptor beta chain was documented in a study of OX40 agonist ivuxolimab in advanced cancers. Findings of the study overall: CD4+ and CD8+ blood T cells expanded clonally by week 6 at 0.1 to 3.0 mg/kg. Expanded clones were, on average, more numerous among CD8+ T cells than CD4+.

With baseline, cycle 4 day 1, and cycle 7 day 1 as timepoints, blood was sampled. CDR3 length: 12 residues. Germline CDR1 is SGHVS and CDR2 is FQNEAQ. Trimming stripped 3 bases from V and 5 bases from J, with 8 bases between. Assay used: immunoSEQ multiplex PCR; TCRdb lists only in-frame clones, some missing. The data show about 70,000 clones, roughly four fifths seen once. A note on this clone: What it binds is unknown.

V is TRBV7-8 and J is TRBJ2-7, with D hard to call. The input for sequencing was CD4+ or CD8+ T cells sorted from blood, taken in a trial of the OX40 agonist ivuxolimab. This receptor was identified in an adult with an advanced solid tumor such as melanoma, head and neck, liver or kidney cancer. For the CDR3, the DNA is TGTGCCAGCAGCTTTAGGGTAGACGAGCAGTACTTC. Its translation is CASSFRVDEQYF.